The present T cell receptor beta chain was sequenced within a study of cytomegalovirus exposure and HLA in healthy donors. Study-wide points: Cytomegalovirus association was assigned to approximately 160 TCR beta chains. Researchers reported that three CMV-associated chains were confirmed in vitro as CMV antigen-specific. Reportedly, cytomegalovirus status was diagnosed with high sensitivity and specificity.

These donors were members of the roughly 120-subject validation cohort, a group separate from the approximately 700-subject first cohort. Sequenced by immunoSEQ multiplex PCR; TCRdb stores in-frame clones only, minus some. The data show some 110,000 clones, with roughly 86% seen just once and nearly 5% held by the top ten. The trim removed 3 bases at V and 5 bases at J, leaving 4 bases unmatched. The germline V gene has CDR1 SGHNT and CDR2 YENEEA. The CDR3 loop spans 15 amino acids. Worth noting for this clone: The target antigen is unknown.

The receptor comes from a man between 18 and 29 years old in good health and CMV-seronegative. The chain combines TRBV11-3 with TRBJ2-3; 11 nucleotides align to TRBD2. The sample was PBMCs. The CDR3 DNA sequence: TGTGCCAGCAGCTTGGGACTAGCGGTAGGAGATACGCAGTATTTT. This sequence encodes CASSLGLAVGDTQYF.